This record concerns one T cell receptor (beta chain) sequence. Time point here: healthy volunteer bleed at 2 weeks. From whole blood left unfractionated, total RNA was extracted. Individual cDNA molecules each carried unique molecular identifiers attached by the library. MiXCR was run by TCRdb on the RACE reads, yielding one entry per CDR3 protein. The table has over 85,000 distinct CDR3 sequences, 8.5% to 9% seen once. This sample was taken from a study of human T cells and chemical hapten exposure. The origin of this receptor is a female donor in good health. Some clones in this sample may be carry-over from other donors' samples. Sequenced sample: whole blood.

CDR3 sequence (DNA): TGTGCCAGCAGTAACGAACAGGGGGCGTATGGCTACACCTTC. It encodes CASSNEQGAYGYTF. V is TRBV6-1 and J is TRBJ1-2; 9 positions agree with TRBD1. V was pared by 5 bases and J by 5 bases, with 6 bases of the junction left unmatched. The CDR3 is 14 residues long. Germline-derived CDR1 and CDR2 are MNHNS and SASEGT.